This is a list of T cell receptor beta chains from one sample in a study of CD8 T cells in Susac syndrome. TCRdb processed the immunoSEQ multiplex PCR reads anew with MiXCR; each CDR3 protein has one entry. The sample records roughly 200,000 distinct CDR3 sequences, 95% being singletons. The sequencing input was CD4+ T cells from PBMCs. The receptors were gathered from a human donor with multiple sclerosis. Both conserved end residues are part of each CDR3.

TRBV12-3/TRBV12-4,12,TRBJ1-2,CAVRDRAYGYTF
TRBV29-1,14,TRBJ1-4,CSVSLGTGNEKLFF
TRBV7-9,16,TRBJ2-1,CASSPPGTGVYNEQFF
TRBV6-6,12,TRBJ2-7,CASTLDGYEQYF
TRBV10-3,15,TRBJ1-5,CAISESTGGDQPQHF
TRBV6-6,13,TRBJ1-2,CASTILEGGGYTF
TRBV9,16,TRBJ2-1,CASSVASSGGYNEQFF
TRBV30,13,TRBJ1-1,CAWSVSRTTEAFF
TRBV30,14,TRBJ1-6,CAWSVGPRVAPLHF
TRBV6-2/TRBV6-3,16,TRBJ2-3,CASSYGLAFLTDTQYF
TRBV27,13,TRBJ2-5,CARGGQGGETQYF
TRBV20-1,14,TRBJ2-1,CSARGLAINNEQFF
TRBV18,15,TRBJ2-2,CASSPIRVSTGELFF
TRBV20-1,12,TRBJ2-3,CSPRGNTDTQYF
TRBV20-1,14,TRBJ1-6,CSFSQGTHNSPLHF
TRBV29-1,10,TRBJ1-2,CSVDVYGYTF
TRBV13,14,TRBJ2-5,CARRGTPPQETQYF
TRBV20-1,15,TRBJ1-1,CSAVDVLGGNTEAFF
TRBV2,14,TRBJ2-1,CASSDAGYNNEQFF
TRBV5-4,17,TRBJ2-7,CASSLAPRGEYSYEQYF
TRBV9,18,TRBJ2-3,CASSVDLAVSGGADTQYF
TRBV6-1,16,TRBJ2-3,CACRTSGAQRTDTQYF